This T cell receptor (beta chain) was recorded in a study of T cell changes during pregnancy in multiple sclerosis. The CDR3 has 16 amino acids. CDR1 and CDR2 from the germline V gene are SGHVS and FNYEAQ. V lost 5 bases and J lost 7; bases outside the gene matches: 8. Assay used: immunoSEQ multiplex PCR; TCRdb lists only in-frame clones, some missing. In the table there are around 50,000 clones, just over 90% of which are singletons. The sequence derives from a female donor with multiple sclerosis, enrolled in a pregnancy study. The starting material was CD8+ T cells from peripheral blood mononuclear cells, obtained in the second trimester of pregnancy. The chain joins TRBV7-6 to TRBJ2-2; 12 positions agree with TRBD2. The CDR3 DNA is TGTGCCAGCAGCGCACCTAGCGGGGGGGCCGGCGGGGAGCTGTTTTTT. Its protein product is CASSAPSGGAGGELFF.